This T cell receptor beta chain was observed in a study of CD8+CD57+ T cells in acquired aplastic anemia. Study outcomes and limitations: Found in both controls and patients were twenty-nine CD8+ CDR3 sequences.

TCR beta VDJ and CDR3 profiles were obtained from a genomic DNA template. TCRdb processed the reads anew with MiXCR; each CDR3 protein has one entry. The sample includes approximately 130,000 distinct CDR3 sequences, under 60% of them seen just once. V lost 3 bases, J lost 4 bases, and 12 bases lay in between. The CDR3 has 14 residues. CDR1 is LNHNV, CDR2 YYDKDF, per germline (reference sequence). This clonotype has a count of ten or more. Its antigen is as yet unknown. All patients picked for sequencing had shown, by flow cytometry, an expansion of CD8+CD57+ cells. Source material: sorted CD4+, CD8+, or CD8+CD57+ T cells (not recorded which) from PBMCs. V is TRBV15 and J is TRBJ1-1; no clear D. The sequence came from a human donor with aplastic anemia. As DNA, the CDR3 is TGTGCCACCAGCAGTCTCCTCGACCTCACTGAAGCTTTCTTT. It yields the protein CATSSLLDLTEAFF.